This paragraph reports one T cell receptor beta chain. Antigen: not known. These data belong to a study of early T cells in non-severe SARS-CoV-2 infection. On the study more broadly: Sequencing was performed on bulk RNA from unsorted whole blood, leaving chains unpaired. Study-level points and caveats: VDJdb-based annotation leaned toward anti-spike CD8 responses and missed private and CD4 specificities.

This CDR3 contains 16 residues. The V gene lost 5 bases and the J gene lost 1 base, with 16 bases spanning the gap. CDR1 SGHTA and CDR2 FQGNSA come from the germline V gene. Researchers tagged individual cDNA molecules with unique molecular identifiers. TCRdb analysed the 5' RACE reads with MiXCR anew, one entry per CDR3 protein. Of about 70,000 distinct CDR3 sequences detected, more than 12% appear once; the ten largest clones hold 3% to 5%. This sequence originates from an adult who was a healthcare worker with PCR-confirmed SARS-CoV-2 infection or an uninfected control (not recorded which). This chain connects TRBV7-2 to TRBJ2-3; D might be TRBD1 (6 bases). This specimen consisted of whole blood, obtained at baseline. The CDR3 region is CASSLQGRWGTDTQYF. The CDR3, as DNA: TGTGCCAGCAGCCTACAGGGACGTTGGGGCACAGATACGCAGTATTTT.